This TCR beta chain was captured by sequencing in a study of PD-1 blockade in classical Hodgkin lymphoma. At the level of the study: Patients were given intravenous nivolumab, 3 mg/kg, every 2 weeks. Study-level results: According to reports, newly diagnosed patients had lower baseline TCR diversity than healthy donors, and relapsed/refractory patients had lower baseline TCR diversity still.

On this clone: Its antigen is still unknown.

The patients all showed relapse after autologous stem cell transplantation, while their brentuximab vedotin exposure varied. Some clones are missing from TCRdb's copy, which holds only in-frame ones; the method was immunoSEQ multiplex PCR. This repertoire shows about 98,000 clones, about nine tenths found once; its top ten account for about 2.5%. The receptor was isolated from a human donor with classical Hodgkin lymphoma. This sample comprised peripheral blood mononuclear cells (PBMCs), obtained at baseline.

The CDR3 bases are TGTGCCAGCAGCTCAAGCGCGGGGAACACTGAAGCTTTCTTT. Amino acid sequence: CASSSSAGNTEAFF. The genes are TRBV7-6 and TRBJ1-1; D uncertain. From germline, CDR1 is SGHVS and CDR2 FNYEAQ. This CDR3 is built from 14 residues. V lost 4 bases and J lost 1, with 10 bases in between.